The 12 T cell receptor beta chains in this list originate from one sample, sequenced in a study of blood T cells in healthy people across ages. Then a second PCR, running roughly 7 to 11 cycles, was carried out with a sample-barcoded 5' primer and a J-beta primer mix. Each CDR3 protein gets one entry after TCRdb re-called the 5' RACE reads with MiXCR. The sample has 1.5 million to 1.9 million distinct CDR3 sequences; approximately 42% are singletons. Sequencing was carried out using blood. Source of these receptors: a woman aged 18 to 35 in good health.

The genes are TRBV20-1 and TRBJ2-7, with TRBD1 as a possible D gene (6 bases). The germline V gene has CDR1 DFQATT and CDR2 SNEGSKA (reference sequence). There are 16 residues in the CDR3. The V and J ends lost 0 bases and 5 bases respectively, with 20 bases between them. In DNA form, the CDR3 reads TGCAGTGCTAGAGAACCGGGCTGGACAGCCCGGGACGAGCAGTACTTC. This codes for CSAREPGWTARDEQYF.

This clonotype was seen only a few times. This chain connects TRBV29-1 to TRBJ1-5; D remains ambiguous. This CDR3 comprises 12 residues. CDR1 is SQVTM, CDR2 ANQGSEA, per germline. Trimming pared 4 bases from V and 4 bases from J, leaving 8 bases between. CDR3 protein: CSVVEGNQPQHF. The CDR3 DNA reads TGCAGCGTTGTAGAAGGGAATCAGCCCCAGCATTTT.

This clonotype was picked up a small number of times. V and J are TRBV20-1 and TRBJ1-2, with 7 positions matching TRBD1. The trim removed 3 bases at V and 4 bases at J, leaving 5 bases unmatched. The germline CDR1 and CDR2 sequences are DFQATT and SNEGSKA (reference sequence). The CDR3 consists of 13 residues. DNA for the CDR3: TGCAGTGCTAGTTGGTCAGGGGGCTATGGCTACACCTTC. Translated: CSASWSGGYGYTF.

The gene calls are TRBV6-2 or TRBV6-3 and TRBJ2-7; D is ambiguous. The CDR3 is 14 amino acids. The V end was cut by 3 bases, the J end by 3 bases, with 12 bases between. The germline gives CDR1 MNHEY, CDR2 SVGEGT. The CDR3 sequence: CASSYRSDFYEQYF. In nucleotides, the CDR3 is TGTGCCAGCAGTTATCGTTCTGATTTCTACGAGCAGTACTTC.

This clonotype was detected ten times or more. The chain uses TRBV27 and TRBJ2-7; D may correspond to TRBD1 or TRBD2 (5 bases each). The CDR3 extends over 14 amino acids. CDR1 is MNHEY and CDR2 is SMNVEV in the germline V gene (reference sequence). V lost 4 bases and J lost 2, with 12 bases in between. CDR3 loop: CASSSGTGPYEQYF. CDR3 nucleotides: TGTGCCAGCAGTTCCGGGACGGGGCCCTACGAGCAGTACTTC.

This clonotype was seen just once. The chain combines TRBV20-1 with TRBJ2-5; 9 bases match TRBD2. This CDR3 has 13 amino acids. Looked up from germline, CDR1 is DFQATT and CDR2 is SNEGSKA (reference sequence). CDR3 nucleotides: TGCAGGGGACTAGCAGGTTTTGGAGAGACCCAGTACTTC. It specifies CRGLAGFGETQYF.

The chain couples TRBV4-1 to TRBJ2-1; D is perhaps TRBD2 (5 bases). The V end was cut by 0 bases, the J end by 2 bases, with 8 bases between. The CDR3 covers 15 residues. Germline V gene lookup returns CDR1 MGHRA and CDR2 YSYEKL. The CDR3 sequence is CASSQDTLAYNEQFF. The CDR3 bases are TGCGCCAGCAGCCAAGACACACTAGCCTACAATGAGCAGTTCTTC.

This sequence joins TRBV6-2 or TRBV6-3 and TRBJ2-7; 7 bases match TRBD1. CDR1 and CDR2 from the germline V gene are MNHEY and SVGEGT. V dropped 10 bases and J dropped 2; count of bases not matched to a gene: 5. This CDR3 comprises 12 residues. CDR3: CATQQGTYEQYF. DNA for the CDR3: TGTGCCACCCAACAGGGGACCTACGAGCAGTACTTC.

This chain uses TRBV19 with TRBJ2-5, with TRBD1 matching 7 bases. The CDR3 sequence is 14 residues long. Germline CDR1 is LNHDA and CDR2 is SQIVND (reference sequence). Trimming removed 3 bases from V and 4 bases from J; junction bases left unmatched: 5. The CDR3 DNA sequence: TGTGCCAGTAGTATCGCCTGGACAGGAGAGACCCAGTACTTC. It translates to CASSIAWTGETQYF.

The V gene is TRBV6-5, the J gene TRBJ2-1, with D perhaps assigned TRBD1 or TRBD2 (6 bases each). The CDR3 length is 17 residues. Between the trimmed V and J ends, which lost 0 bases and 2 bases, there was a span of 14 bases. Germline CDR1 is MNHEY and CDR2 is SVGAGI. This CDR3 reads CASSYSKGGITYNEQFF. The DNA of the CDR3 is TGTGCCAGCAGTTACTCGAAAGGGGGGATAACCTACAATGAGCAGTTCTTC.

The chain is built from TRBV7-2 and TRBJ2-2, with a tentative D call TRBD1 (5 bases). Germline CDR1 SGHTA, CDR2 FQGNSA. Deletions cut 5 bases from V and 4 bases from J, with 20 bases between. The CDR3 totals 17 residues. The CDR3 loop reads CASSPRRAGKVTGELFF. In nucleotides, the CDR3 is TGTGCCAGCAGCCCTCGGAGAGCAGGGAAGGTCACCGGGGAGCTGTTTTTT.

V usage is TRBV4-1 and J usage is TRBJ1-6; D gene uncertain. The V end was cut by 0 bases, the J end by 9 bases, with 21 bases between. The CDR3 covers 18 residues. CDR1 and CDR2 (germline): MGHRA, YSYEKL. CDR3 DNA sequence: TGCGCCAGCAGCCAAGATGGTCCGAGGGCGGCGGCGGGTTCACCCCTCCACTTT. It specifies CASSQDGPRAAAGSPLHF.